This TCR beta chain was identified during a study of blood T cell repertoires in COVID-19. TCRdb's copy holds only in-frame clones and misses some; the assay was immunoSEQ multiplex PCR. The sample has fewer than 350,000 clones; around 85% are singletons. CDR1 SGHVS and CDR2 FQNEAQ come from the germline V gene. CDR3 length equals 17 residues. V was clipped by 5 bases and J by 4 bases; unmatched bases: 15. This rearrangement joins TRBV7-8 to TRBJ2-7; TRBD1 agrees at 9 bases. The sample was peripheral blood. The sequence derives from a woman aged 25 to 39 with COVID-19, enrolled during active disease. The CDR3 nucleotides read TGTGCCAGCAGCAGGGGACAGGGACAGAGGATTAGTTACGAGCAGTACTTC. Residues: CASSRGQGQRISYEQYF.